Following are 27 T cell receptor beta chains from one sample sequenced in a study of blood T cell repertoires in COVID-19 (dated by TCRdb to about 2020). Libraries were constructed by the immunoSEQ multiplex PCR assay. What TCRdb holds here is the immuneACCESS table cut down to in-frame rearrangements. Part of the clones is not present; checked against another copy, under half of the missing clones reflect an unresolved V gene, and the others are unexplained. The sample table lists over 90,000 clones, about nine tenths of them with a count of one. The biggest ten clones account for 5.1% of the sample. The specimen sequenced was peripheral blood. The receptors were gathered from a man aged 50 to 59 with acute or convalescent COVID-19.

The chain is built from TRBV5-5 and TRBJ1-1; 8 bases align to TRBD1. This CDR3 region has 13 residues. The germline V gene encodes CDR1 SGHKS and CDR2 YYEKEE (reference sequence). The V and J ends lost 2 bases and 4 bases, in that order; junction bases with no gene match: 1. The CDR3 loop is CASSLTGGTEAFF. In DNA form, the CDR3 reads TGTGCCAGCAGCTTAACAGGGGGCACTGAAGCTTTCTTT.

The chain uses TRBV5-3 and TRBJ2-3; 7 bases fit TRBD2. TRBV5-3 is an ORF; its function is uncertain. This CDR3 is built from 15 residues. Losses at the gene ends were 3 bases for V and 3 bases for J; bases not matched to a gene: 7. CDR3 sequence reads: CARSCRGLVTDTQYF. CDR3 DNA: TGTGCCAGAAGCTGTCGAGGACTAGTGACAGATACGCAGTATTTT.

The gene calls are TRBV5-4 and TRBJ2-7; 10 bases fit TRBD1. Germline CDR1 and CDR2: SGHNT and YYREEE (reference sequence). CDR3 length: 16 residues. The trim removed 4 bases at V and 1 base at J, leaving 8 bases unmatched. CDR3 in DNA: TGTGCCAGCAGCCCTCATCCGGGACAGGGGTCCTACGAGCAGTACTTC. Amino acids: CASSPHPGQGSYEQYF.

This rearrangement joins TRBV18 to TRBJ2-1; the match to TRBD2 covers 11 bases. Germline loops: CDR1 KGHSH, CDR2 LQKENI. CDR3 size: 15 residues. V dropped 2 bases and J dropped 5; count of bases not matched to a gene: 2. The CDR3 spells CASSPKTSGDNEQFF. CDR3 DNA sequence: TGTGCCAGCTCACCAAAGACTAGCGGGGACAATGAGCAGTTCTTC.

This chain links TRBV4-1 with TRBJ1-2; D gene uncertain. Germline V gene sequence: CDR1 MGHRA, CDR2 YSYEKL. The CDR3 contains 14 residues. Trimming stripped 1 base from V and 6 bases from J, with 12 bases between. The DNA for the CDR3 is TGCGCCAGCAGCCAAGTGGCCCGCACAGATGGCTACACCTTC. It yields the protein CASSQVARTDGYTF.

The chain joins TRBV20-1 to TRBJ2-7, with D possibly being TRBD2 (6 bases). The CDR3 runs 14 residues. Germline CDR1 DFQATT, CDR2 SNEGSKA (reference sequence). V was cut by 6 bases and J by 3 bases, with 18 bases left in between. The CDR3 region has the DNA TGCAGTGCGAGTCACTCGGGACTGGACTACGAGCAGTACTTC. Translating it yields CSASHSGLDYEQYF.

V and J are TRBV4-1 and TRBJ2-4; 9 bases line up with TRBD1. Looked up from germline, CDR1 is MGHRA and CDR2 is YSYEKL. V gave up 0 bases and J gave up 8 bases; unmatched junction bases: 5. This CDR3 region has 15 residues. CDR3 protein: CASSQDGDRVDIQYF. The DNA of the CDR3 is TGCGCCAGCAGCCAAGATGGGGACAGGGTGGACATTCAGTACTTC.

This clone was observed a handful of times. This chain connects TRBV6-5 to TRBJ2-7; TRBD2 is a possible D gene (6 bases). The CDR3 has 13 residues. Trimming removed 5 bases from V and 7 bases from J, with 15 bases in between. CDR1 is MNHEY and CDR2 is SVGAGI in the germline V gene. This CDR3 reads CASSRPGTSEQYF. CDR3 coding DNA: TGTGCCAGCAGTCGACCCGGGACTTCGGAGCAGTACTTC.

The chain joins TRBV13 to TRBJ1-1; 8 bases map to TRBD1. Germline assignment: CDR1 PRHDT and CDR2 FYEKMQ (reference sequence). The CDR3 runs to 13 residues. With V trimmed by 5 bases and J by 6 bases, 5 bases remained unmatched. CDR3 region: CASSTRGPAEAFF. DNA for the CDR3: TGTGCCAGCAGCACCAGGGGGCCGGCTGAAGCTTTCTTT.

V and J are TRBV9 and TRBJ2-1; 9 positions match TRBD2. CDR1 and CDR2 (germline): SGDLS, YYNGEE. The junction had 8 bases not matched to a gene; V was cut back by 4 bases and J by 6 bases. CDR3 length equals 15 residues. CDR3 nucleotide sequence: TGTGCCAGCAGCTTTCAACCGGGACTAGCCAATGAGCAGTTCTTC. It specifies CASSFQPGLANEQFF.

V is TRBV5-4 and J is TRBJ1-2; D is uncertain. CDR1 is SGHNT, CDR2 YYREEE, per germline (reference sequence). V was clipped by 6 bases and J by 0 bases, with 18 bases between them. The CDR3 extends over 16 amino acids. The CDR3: CASTKKEGGSNYGYTF. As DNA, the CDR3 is TGTGCCAGCACCAAAAAAGAGGGCGGATCTAACTATGGCTACACCTTC.

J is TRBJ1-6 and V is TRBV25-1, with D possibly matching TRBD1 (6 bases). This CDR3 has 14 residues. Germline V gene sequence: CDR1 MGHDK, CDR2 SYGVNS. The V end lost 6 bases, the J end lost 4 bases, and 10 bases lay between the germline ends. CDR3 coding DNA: TGTGCCAGCAGAGGGGACAATTATAATTCACCCCTCCACTTT. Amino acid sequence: CASRGDNYNSPLHF.

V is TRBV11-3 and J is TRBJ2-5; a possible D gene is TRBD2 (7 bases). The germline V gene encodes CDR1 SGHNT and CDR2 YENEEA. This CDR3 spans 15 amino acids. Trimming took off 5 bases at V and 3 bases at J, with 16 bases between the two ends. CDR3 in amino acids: CASSPRGGGEETQYF. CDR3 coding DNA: TGTGCCAGCAGCCCCCGAGGAGGGGGGGAAGAGACCCAGTACTTC. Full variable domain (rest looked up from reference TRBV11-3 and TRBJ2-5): EAGVVQSPRYKIIEKKQPVAFWCNPISGHNTLYWYLQNLGQGPELLIRYENEEAVDDSQLPKDRFSAERLKGVDSTLKIQPAELGDSAVYLCASSPRGGGEETQYFGPGTRLLVL.

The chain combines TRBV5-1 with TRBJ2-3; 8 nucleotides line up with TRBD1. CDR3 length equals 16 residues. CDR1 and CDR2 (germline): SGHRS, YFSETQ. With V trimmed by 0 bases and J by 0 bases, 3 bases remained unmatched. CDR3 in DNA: TGCGCCAGCAGCTTGGGGGCAGGGGGCAGCACAGATACGCAGTATTTT. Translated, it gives CASSLGAGGSTDTQYF.

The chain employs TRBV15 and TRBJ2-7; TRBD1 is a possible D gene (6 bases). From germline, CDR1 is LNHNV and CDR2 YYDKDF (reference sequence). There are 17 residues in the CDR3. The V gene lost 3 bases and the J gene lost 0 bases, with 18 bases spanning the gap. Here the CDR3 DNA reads TGTGCCACCAGCAGCCGTCACCGGGACACCTACTCCTACGAGCAGTACTTC. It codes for CATSSRHRDTYSYEQYF.

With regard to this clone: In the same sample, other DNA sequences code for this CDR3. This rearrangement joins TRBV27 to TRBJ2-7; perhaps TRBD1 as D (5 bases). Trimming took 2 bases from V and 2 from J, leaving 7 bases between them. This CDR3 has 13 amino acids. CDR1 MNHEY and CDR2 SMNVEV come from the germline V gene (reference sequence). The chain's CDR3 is CASSLGQTYEQYF. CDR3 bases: TGTGCCAGCAGTTTAGGACAAACCTACGAGCAGTACTTC.

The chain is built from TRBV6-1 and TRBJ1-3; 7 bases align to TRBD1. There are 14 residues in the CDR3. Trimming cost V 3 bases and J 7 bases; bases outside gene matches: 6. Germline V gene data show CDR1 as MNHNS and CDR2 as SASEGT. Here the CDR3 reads CASSEDRRGNTIYF. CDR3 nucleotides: TGTGCCAGCAGTGAGGACAGGCGCGGTAACACCATATATTTT.

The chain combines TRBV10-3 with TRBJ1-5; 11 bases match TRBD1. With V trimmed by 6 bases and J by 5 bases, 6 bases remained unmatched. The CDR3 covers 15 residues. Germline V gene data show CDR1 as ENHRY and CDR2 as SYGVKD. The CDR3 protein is CAISRDRGSDQPQHF. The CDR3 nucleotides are TGTGCCATCAGCCGGGACAGGGGGTCTGATCAGCCCCAGCATTTT.

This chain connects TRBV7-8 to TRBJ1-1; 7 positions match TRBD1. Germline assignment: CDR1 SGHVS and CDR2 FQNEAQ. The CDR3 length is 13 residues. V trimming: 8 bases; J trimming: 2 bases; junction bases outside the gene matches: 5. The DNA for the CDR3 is TGTGCCAGCTCCGGGACAGCCAACACTGAAGCTTTCTTT. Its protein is CASSGTANTEAFF.

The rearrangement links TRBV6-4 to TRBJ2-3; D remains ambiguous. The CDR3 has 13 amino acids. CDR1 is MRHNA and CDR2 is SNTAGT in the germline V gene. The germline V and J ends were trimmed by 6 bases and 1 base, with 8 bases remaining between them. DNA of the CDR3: TGTGCCAGCAGAAACGTAGGCACAGATACGCAGTATTTT. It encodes CASRNVGTDTQYF.

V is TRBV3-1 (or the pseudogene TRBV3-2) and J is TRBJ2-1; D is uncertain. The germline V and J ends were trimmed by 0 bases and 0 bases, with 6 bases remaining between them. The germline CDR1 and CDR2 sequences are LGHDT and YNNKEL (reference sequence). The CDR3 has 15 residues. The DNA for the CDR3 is TGTGCCAGCAGCCAAGATAGGAGCTCCTACAATGAGCAGTTCTTC. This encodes CASSQDRSSYNEQFF.

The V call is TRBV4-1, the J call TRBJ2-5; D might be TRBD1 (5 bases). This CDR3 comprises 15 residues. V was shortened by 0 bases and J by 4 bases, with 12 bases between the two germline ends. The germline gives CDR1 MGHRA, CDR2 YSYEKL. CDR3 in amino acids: CASSQDGHPIETQYF. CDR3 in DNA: TGCGCCAGCAGCCAAGATGGACACCCTATAGAGACCCAGTACTTC.

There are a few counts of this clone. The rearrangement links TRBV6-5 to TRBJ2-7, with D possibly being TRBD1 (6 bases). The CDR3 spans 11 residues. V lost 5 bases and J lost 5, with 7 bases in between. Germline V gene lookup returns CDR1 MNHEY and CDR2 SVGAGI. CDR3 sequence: CASSRQDEQYF. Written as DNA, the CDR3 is TGTGCCAGCAGTCGACAGGACGAGCAGTACTTC.

The CDR3: CASSLLAGVNTGELFF. CDR3 DNA sequence: TGCGCCAGCAGCTTGTTGGCAGGCGTTAACACCGGGGAGCTGTTTTTT. The V gene is TRBV5-1, the J gene TRBJ2-2; D is ambiguous. The CDR3 length is 16 residues. Germline V gene sequence: CDR1 SGHRS, CDR2 YFSETQ. Deletions cut 1 base from V and 2 bases from J, with 12 bases between.

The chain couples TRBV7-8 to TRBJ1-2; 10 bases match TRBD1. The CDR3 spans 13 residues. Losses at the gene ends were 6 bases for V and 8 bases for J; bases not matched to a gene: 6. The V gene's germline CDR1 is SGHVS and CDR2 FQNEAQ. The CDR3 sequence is CASRTGGAGGYTF. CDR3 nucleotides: TGTGCCAGCAGGACAGGGGGCGCGGGAGGCTACACCTTC.

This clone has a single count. The CDR3 loop reads CASTDREGIGSPLHF. The CDR3 region has the DNA TGTGCCAGCACGGACAGGGAGGGGATTGGTTCACCCCTCCACTTT. This chain joins TRBV6-5 and TRBJ1-6, with 8 bases identical to TRBD1. Losses at the gene ends were 7 bases for V and 9 bases for J; bases not matched to a gene: 11. The CDR3 runs 15 residues. Germline-derived CDR1 and CDR2 are MNHEY and SVGAGI.

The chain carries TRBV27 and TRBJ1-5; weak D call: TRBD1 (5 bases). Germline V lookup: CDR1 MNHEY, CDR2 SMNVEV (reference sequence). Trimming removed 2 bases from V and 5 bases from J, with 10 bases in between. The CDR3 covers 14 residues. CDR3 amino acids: CASSLGAGYQPQHF. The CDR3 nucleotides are TGTGCCAGCAGTTTAGGGGCCGGGTATCAGCCCCAGCATTTT.